These 25 T cell receptor beta chains were sequenced from one sample in a study of shared clonotypes between healthy human individuals. Assay used: immunoSEQ multiplex PCR; TCRdb lists only in-frame clones, some missing. The sample has some 630,000 clones; less than 80% are singletons. Sequencing was performed on memory CD4+ T cells sorted from blood. The subset denotes: CD45RA-negative fraction. Every receptor here comes from a woman aged 30 to 39 in good health.

The V and J genes are TRBV11-2 and TRBJ2-7; the match to TRBD1 covers 8 bases. Germline assignment: CDR1 SGHAT and CDR2 FQNNGV. This CDR3 is built from 14 residues. Trimming removed 5 bases from V and 8 bases from J; junction bases left unmatched: 11. The CDR3 nucleotides are TGTGCCAGCAGCCCCGACAGGGGTCTCGAGAAGCAGTACTTC. Its translation is CASSPDRGLEKQYF.

This clone appeared a single time. The chain employs TRBV14 and TRBJ2-7, with TRBD1 identical over 8 bases. J gave up 4 bases and V 4 bases, and 3 bases lay outside the gene matches. The CDR3 spans 13 residues. Germline values: CDR1 SGHDN, CDR2 FVKESK. The CDR3 nucleotides are TGTGCCAGCAGCCCCAGGGGGCGGTACGAGCAGTACTTC. This gives the protein CASSPRGRYEQYF.

V gene TRBV28 combines with J gene TRBJ2-5; TRBD2 matches at 9 bases. Germline V gene lookup returns CDR1 MDHEN and CDR2 SYDVKM. CDR3 length: 15 amino acids. J lost 5 bases, V lost 2 bases, and 6 bases had no gene match. The CDR3 protein is CASSLGPSGKETQYF. In nucleotides, the CDR3 is TGTGCCAGCAGTTTAGGCCCTAGCGGGAAGGAGACCCAGTACTTC.

This sequence joins TRBV2 and TRBJ1-5, with D perhaps matching TRBD1 (6 bases). Looked up from germline, CDR1 is SNHLY and CDR2 is FYNNEI. Trimming left V 7 bases short and J 6 bases short, with 19 bases between. This CDR3 has 15 residues. CDR3 residues: CASNLQGPVGQPQHF. As DNA, the CDR3 is TGTGCCAGCAACCTACAGGGACCGGTCGGTCAGCCCCAGCATTTT. Using reference TRBV2 and TRBJ1-5 for the parts outside the CDR3, the full variable domain is EPEVTQTPSHQVTQMGQEVILRCVPISNHLYFYWYRQILGQKVEFLVSFYNNEISEKSEIFDDQFSVERPDGSNFTLKIRSTKLEDSAMYFCASNLQGPVGQPQHFGDGTRLSIL.

This chain links TRBV9 with TRBJ2-1; TRBD2 matches 10 bases. CDR3 length equals 15 residues. Per germline, CDR1 SGDLS and CDR2 YYNGEE. The V segment lost 1 base and the J segment 10 bases; nucleotides outside the gene matches: 8. CDR3 amino acids: CASSVSELAGREQFF. The CDR3 nucleotides read TGTGCCAGCAGCGTAAGCGAACTAGCGGGAAGAGAGCAGTTCTTC. Full variable domain (outside the CDR3, taken from reference TRBV9 and TRBJ2-1): DSGVTQTPKHLITATGQRVTLRCSPRSGDLSVYWYQQSLDQGLQFLIQYYNGEERAKGNILERFSAQQFPDLHSELNLSSLELGDSALYFCASSVSELAGREQFFGPGTRLTVL.

The V and J genes are TRBV10-1 and TRBJ2-1, with D possibly TRBD1 on 5 matching bases. The V end was cut by 3 bases, the J end by 3 bases, with 6 bases between. This CDR3 has 13 amino acids. Looked up from germline, CDR1 is WNHNN and CDR2 is SYGVQD (reference sequence). CDR3 coding DNA: TGCGCCAGCAGTGACCAGGGCTACAATGAGCAGTTCTTC. Protein sequence: CASSDQGYNEQFF.

The chain carries TRBV6-1 and TRBJ1-5; D is perhaps TRBD1 (6 bases). The germline CDR1 and CDR2 sequences are MNHNS and SASEGT. V lost 3 bases and J 5 bases, leaving 8 bases between the germline ends. This CDR3 has 13 amino acids. CDR3 in amino acids: CASSEAGDQPQHF. The CDR3 coding sequence is TGTGCCAGCAGTGAGGCAGGGGATCAGCCCCAGCATTTT.

This rearrangement joins TRBV5-1 to TRBJ1-5; D is undetermined. V shed 4 bases and J shed 0 bases, with 11 bases lying between them. The CDR3 spans 15 residues. Germline V CDR1 and CDR2: SGHRS, YFSETQ. The CDR3 region has the DNA TGCGCCAGCAGCCCCGAAGGGTCTAGCAATCAGCCCCAGCATTTT. It translates to CASSPEGSSNQPQHF.

The rearrangement joins TRBV27 to TRBJ2-7, with 10 bases aligning to TRBD2. The CDR3 covers 18 residues. Germline CDR1 MNHEY, CDR2 SMNVEV (reference sequence). With 2 bases clipped from V and 2 bases from J, the junction kept 12 bases outside the gene matches. The chain's CDR3 is CASSLGAGSTSGTYEQYF. The DNA for the CDR3 is TGTGCCAGCAGTTTAGGCGCCGGCTCTACTAGCGGGACCTACGAGCAGTACTTC.

The chain links TRBV7-9 to TRBJ1-2, with D possibly being TRBD1 (5 bases). CDR1 SEHNR and CDR2 FQNEAQ come from the germline V gene (reference sequence). V shed 0 bases and J shed 8 bases, with 10 bases lying between them. The CDR3 spans 13 residues. CDR3 region: CASSLAAGDGYTF. The CDR3 DNA follows: TGTGCCAGCAGCTTAGCGGCTGGGGACGGCTACACCTTC.

The chain links TRBV28 to TRBJ2-7, with D tentatively TRBD1 or TRBD2 (5 bases each). This CDR3 contains 16 residues. CDR1 and CDR2 from the germline V gene are MDHEN and SYDVKM. Trimming stripped 6 bases from V and 3 bases from J, with 21 bases between. The chain's CDR3 is CASSPLSSEGLYEQYF. In DNA, the CDR3 is TGTGCCAGCAGCCCCCTTTCCTCCGAGGGGCTCTACGAGCAGTACTTC.

The CDR3 spells CASSPGLAANTDTQYF. The CDR3 bases are TGTGCCAGCTCACCCGGACTAGCGGCGAACACAGATACGCAGTATTTT. The rearrangement links TRBV18 to TRBJ2-3; 10 nucleotides line up with TRBD2. Germline-derived CDR1 and CDR2 are KGHSH and LQKENI. The CDR3 loop spans 16 amino acids. Trimming took 3 bases from V and 2 from J; bases not matched to a gene: 5.

This rearrangement joins TRBV6-5 to TRBJ2-2; 9 bases match TRBD2. The germline V gene has CDR1 MNHEY and CDR2 SVGAGI. The V and J ends lost 3 bases and 6 bases, in that order; junction bases with no gene match: 8. The CDR3 spans 16 residues. In nucleotides, the CDR3 is TGTGCCAGCAGTTATAGGCGGGAGGGCCGGGCCGGGGAGCTGTTTTTT. As protein: CASSYRREGRAGELFF.

The CDR3 spells CATSPWTGGKTQYF. The CDR3 region has the DNA TGTGCCACCAGCCCCTGGACCGGGGGGAAGACCCAGTACTTC. J is TRBJ2-5 and V is TRBV15, with 7 bases aligning to TRBD2. The trim removed 5 bases at V and 6 bases at J, leaving 9 bases unmatched. The CDR3 totals 14 residues. CDR1 and CDR2 (germline): LNHNV, YYDKDF (reference sequence).

This rearrangement joins TRBV5-1 to TRBJ2-7, with D perhaps TRBD2 (6 bases). Germline-derived CDR1 and CDR2 are SGHRS and YFSETQ. The CDR3 extends over 16 amino acids. V was trimmed by 3 bases and J by 0 bases, leaving 16 bases between them. CDR3 amino acids: CASSWFSGSSSYEQYF. In nucleotides, the CDR3 is TGCGCCAGCAGCTGGTTTAGCGGTTCGAGCTCCTACGAGCAGTACTTC.

V gene TRBV25-1 combines with J gene TRBJ1-4; no clear D. The germline V gene encodes CDR1 MGHDK and CDR2 SYGVNS. The V gene lost 0 bases and the J gene lost 6 bases, with 17 bases spanning the gap. The CDR3 spans 17 residues. CDR3 in DNA: TGTGCCAGCAGTGAATACCCCCCAGGCATCCTAGATGAAAAACTGTTTTTT. This translates into CASSEYPPGILDEKLFF.

This chain connects TRBV7-8 to TRBJ2-5, with 7 bases aligning to TRBD2. CDR3 size: 18 residues. Per germline, CDR1 SGHVS and CDR2 FQNEAQ. With V trimmed by 4 bases and J by 4 bases, 18 bases remained unmatched. The CDR3 protein is CASSSNKVRERLGETQYF. The CDR3 bases are TGTGCCAGCAGCTCAAACAAGGTGCGGGAGAGGTTAGGAGAGACCCAGTACTTC.

The chain employs TRBV5-1 and TRBJ2-1; no definite D call. With 6 bases removed from V and 10 bases from J, the gap between germline ends came to 23 bases. The CDR3 runs 15 residues. Germline V CDR1 and CDR2: SGHRS, YFSETQ. CDR3 loop: CASTEPGPPVREQFF. The CDR3 DNA reads as TGCGCCAGCACGGAACCCGGGCCCCCAGTCAGGGAGCAGTTCTTC. The entire variable domain, with the rest obtained from reference TRBV5-1 and TRBJ2-1, is as follows: KAGVTQTPRYLIKTRGQQVTLSCSPISGHRSVSWYQQTPGQGLQFLFEYFSETQRNKGNFPGRFSGRQFSNSRSEMNVSTLELGDSALYLCASTEPGPPVREQFFGPGTRLTVL.

This clone has only a few counts. This chain links TRBV7-9 with TRBJ2-2; D gene unclear. The V and J ends lost 1 base and 7 bases respectively, with 7 bases between them. The germline V gene has CDR1 SEHNR and CDR2 FQNEAQ (reference sequence). CDR3 length: 13 amino acids. The CDR3 DNA reads TGTGCCAGCAGCTTAGGCAGTTACGGGGAGCTGTTTTTT. The encoded protein is CASSLGSYGELFF.

CDR3 region: CASSPGLAGVGEQYF. CDR3 DNA sequence: TGTGCCAGCAGTCCGGGACTAGCGGGAGTTGGCGAGCAGTACTTC. The chain carries TRBV27 and TRBJ2-7; TRBD2 matches at 14 bases. Trimming at V came to 5 bases and at J to 6 bases, leaving 6 bases not matched to a gene. CDR1 and CDR2 (germline): MNHEY, SMNVEV (reference sequence). This CDR3 region has 15 residues.

This chain links TRBV14 with TRBJ2-1; TRBD2 agrees at 11 bases. V lost 2 bases to trimming and J lost 4 bases; unmatched junction nucleotides: 4. Germline CDR1 is SGHDN and CDR2 is FVKESK. The CDR3 totals 16 residues. This chain's CDR3 is CASSQKGLAEYNEQFF. The DNA for the CDR3 is TGTGCCAGCAGCCAAAAGGGACTAGCGGAATACAATGAGCAGTTCTTC.

This rearrangement joins TRBV2 to TRBJ2-7, with 10 bases fitting TRBD1. The CDR3 covers 13 residues. J gave up 2 bases and V 8 bases, and 3 bases lay outside the gene matches. Germline lookup yields CDR1 SNHLY and CDR2 FYNNEI. CDR3 sequence: CASHGTGAYEQYF. DNA of the CDR3: TGTGCCAGCCACGGGACAGGGGCCTACGAGCAGTACTTC.

V gene TRBV19 combines with J gene TRBJ1-2; D not resolved. V was clipped by 5 bases and J by 5 bases, with 18 bases between them. This CDR3 contains 15 residues. Germline lookup yields CDR1 LNHDA and CDR2 SQIVND (reference sequence). The CDR3 region has the DNA TGTGCCAGTAGTTCGTCCGAGACCTGGCGGTATGGCTACACCTTC. Translating gives CASSSSETWRYGYTF.

The genes are TRBV5-1 and TRBJ2-5; D gene unclear. The V gene lost 7 bases and the J gene lost 2 bases, with 18 bases spanning the gap. In germline, CDR1 is SGHRS, CDR2 YFSETQ. This CDR3 spans 15 amino acids. The CDR3, as DNA: TGCGCCAGCGGGGTCTTAGGCCTGGAGCAAGAGACCCAGTACTTC. Its protein is CASGVLGLEQETQYF.

This clone occurred a few times. The chain combines TRBV6-5 with TRBJ2-7; D perhaps matches TRBD1 (5 bases). The CDR3 spans 15 residues. Trimming stripped 3 bases from V and 2 bases from J, with 14 bases between. Germline loops: CDR1 MNHEY, CDR2 SVGAGI. In nucleotides, the CDR3 is TGTGCCAGCAGTTATCTCGGAGACAGTACCTACGAGCAGTACTTC. Amino acid sequence: CASSYLGDSTYEQYF.